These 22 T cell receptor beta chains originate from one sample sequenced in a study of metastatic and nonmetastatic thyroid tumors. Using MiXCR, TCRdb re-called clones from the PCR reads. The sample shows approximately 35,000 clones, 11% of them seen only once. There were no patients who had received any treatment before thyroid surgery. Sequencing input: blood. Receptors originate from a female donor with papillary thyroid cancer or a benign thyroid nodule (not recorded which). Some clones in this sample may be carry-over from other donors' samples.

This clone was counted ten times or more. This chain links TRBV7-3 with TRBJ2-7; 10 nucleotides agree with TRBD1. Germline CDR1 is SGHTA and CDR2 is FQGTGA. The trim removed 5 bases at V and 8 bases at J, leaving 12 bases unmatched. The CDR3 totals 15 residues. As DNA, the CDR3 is TGTGCCAGCAGCCACAAACCGGGACAGGGGTTCAAGCAGTACTTC. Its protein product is CASSHKPGQGFKQYF. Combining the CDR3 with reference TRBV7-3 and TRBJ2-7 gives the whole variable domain GAGVSQTPSNKVTEKGKYVELRCDPISGHTALYWYRQSLGQGPEFLIYFQGTGAADDSGLPNDRFFAVRPEGSVSTLKIQRTERGDSAVYLCASSHKPGQGFKQYFGPGTRLTVT.

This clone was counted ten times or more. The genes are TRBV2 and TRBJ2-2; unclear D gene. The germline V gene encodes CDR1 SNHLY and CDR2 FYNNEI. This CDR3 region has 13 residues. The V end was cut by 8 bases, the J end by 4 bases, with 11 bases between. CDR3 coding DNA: TGTGCCAGCGCTTCCGGTGGCACCGGGGAGCTGTTTTTT. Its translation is CASASGGTGELFF.

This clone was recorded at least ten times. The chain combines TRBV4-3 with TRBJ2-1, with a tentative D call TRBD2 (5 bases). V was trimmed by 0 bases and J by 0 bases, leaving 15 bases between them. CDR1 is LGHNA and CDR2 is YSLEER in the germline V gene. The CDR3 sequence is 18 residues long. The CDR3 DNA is TGCGCCAGCAGCCAAGATTTTTGGCGGGTGAGCTCCTACAATGAGCAGTTCTTC. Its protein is CASSQDFWRVSSYNEQFF.

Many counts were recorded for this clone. CDR3 nucleotides: TGTGCCAGCAGTGAACCTCGGACAGGGAAGCACACTGAAGCTTTCTTT. Translation: CASSEPRTGKHTEAFF. This chain links TRBV25-1 with TRBJ1-1; TRBD1 agrees at 8 bases. Looked up from germline, CDR1 is MGHDK and CDR2 is SYGVNS. V shed 2 bases, J shed 3 bases, and the junction held 8 bases outside the gene matches. The CDR3 consists of 16 residues.

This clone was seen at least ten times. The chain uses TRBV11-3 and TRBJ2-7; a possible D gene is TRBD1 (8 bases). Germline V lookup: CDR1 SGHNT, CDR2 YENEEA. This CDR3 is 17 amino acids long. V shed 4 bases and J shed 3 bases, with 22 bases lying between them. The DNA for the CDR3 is TGTGCCAGCAGCTCCAGACAGGGGAGGGGAGGAGTCTACGAGCAGTACTTC. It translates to CASSSRQGRGGVYEQYF.

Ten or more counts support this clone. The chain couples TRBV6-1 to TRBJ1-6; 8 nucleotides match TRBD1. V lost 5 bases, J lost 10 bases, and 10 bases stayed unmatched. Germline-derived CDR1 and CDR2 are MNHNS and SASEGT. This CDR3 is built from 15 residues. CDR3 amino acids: CASSFPDRGRSPLHF. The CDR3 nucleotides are TGTGCCAGCAGTTTTCCAGACAGGGGAAGGTCACCCCTCCACTTT.

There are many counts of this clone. The CDR3 region has the DNA TGTGCCAGCTCACCACAAGAACCGCTAGCCAAAAACATTCAGTACTTC. Its protein product is CASSPQEPLAKNIQYF. The genes are TRBV18 and TRBJ2-4; D unclear. Trimming took 1 base from V and 0 from J, leaving 10 bases between them. Germline CDR1 is KGHSH and CDR2 is LQKENI. The CDR3 loop spans 16 amino acids.

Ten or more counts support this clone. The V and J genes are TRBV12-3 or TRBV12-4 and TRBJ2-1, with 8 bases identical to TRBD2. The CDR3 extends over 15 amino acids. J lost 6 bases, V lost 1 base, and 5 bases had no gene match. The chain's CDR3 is CASSLGSGTINEQFF. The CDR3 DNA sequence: TGTGCCAGCAGTTTAGGTAGCGGGACTATCAATGAGCAGTTCTTC.

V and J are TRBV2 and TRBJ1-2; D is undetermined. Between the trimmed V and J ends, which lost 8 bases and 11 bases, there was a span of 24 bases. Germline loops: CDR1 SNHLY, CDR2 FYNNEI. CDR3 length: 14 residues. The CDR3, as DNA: TGTGCCAGCCAAATAGACTCAGGCGGGCAGGTGTACACCTTC. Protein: CASQIDSGGQVYTF.

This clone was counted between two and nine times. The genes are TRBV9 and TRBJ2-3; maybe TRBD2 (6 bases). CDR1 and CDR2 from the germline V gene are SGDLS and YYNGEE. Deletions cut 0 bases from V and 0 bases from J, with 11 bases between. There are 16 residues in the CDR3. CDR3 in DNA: TGTGCCAGCAGCGTAGTTGGGCGGGGTAGCACAGATACGCAGTATTTT. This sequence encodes CASSVVGRGSTDTQYF.

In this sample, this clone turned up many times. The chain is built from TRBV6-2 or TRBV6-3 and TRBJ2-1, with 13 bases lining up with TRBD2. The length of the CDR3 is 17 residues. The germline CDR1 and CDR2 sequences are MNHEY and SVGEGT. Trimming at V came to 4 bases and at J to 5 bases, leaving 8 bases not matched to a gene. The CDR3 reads CASSWTSGGSGNNEQFF. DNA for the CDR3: TGTGCCAGCAGTTGGACTAGCGGGGGTAGTGGGAACAATGAGCAGTTCTTC.

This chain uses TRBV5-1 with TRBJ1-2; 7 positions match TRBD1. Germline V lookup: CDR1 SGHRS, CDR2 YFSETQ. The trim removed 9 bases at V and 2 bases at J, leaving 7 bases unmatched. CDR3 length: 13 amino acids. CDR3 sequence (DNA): TGCGCCACCTCCCCGGACAGGAACTATGGCTACACCTTC. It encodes CATSPDRNYGYTF.

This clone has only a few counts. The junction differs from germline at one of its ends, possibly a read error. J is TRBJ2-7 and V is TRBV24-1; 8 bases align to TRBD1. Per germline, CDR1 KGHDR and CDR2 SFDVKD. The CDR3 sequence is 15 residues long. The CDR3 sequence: CATSDLGQGAYERYF. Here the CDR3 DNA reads TGTGCCACCAGTGACTTAGGACAGGGCGCCTACGAGCGGTACTTC.

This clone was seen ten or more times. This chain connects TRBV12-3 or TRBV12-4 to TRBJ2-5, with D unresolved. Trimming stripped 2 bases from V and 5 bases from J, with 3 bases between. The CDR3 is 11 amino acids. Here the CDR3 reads CASSLRETQYF. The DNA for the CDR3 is TGTGCCAGCAGTTTACGTGAGACCCAGTACTTC.

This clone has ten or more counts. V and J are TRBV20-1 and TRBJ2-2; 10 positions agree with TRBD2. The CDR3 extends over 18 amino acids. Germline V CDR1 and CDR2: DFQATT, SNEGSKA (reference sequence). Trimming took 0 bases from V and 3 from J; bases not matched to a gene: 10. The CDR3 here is CSARDPLAGAGDTGELFF. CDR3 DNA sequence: TGCAGTGCTAGAGATCCGCTAGCGGGAGCGGGGGACACCGGGGAGCTGTTTTTT.

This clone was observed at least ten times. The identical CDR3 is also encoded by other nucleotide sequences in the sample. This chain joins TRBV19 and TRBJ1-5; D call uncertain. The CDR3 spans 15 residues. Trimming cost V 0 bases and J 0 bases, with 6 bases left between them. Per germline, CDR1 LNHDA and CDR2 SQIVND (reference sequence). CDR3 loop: CASSIDRNSNQPQHF. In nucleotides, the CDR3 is TGTGCCAGTAGTATAGACAGGAATAGCAATCAGCCCCAGCATTTT.

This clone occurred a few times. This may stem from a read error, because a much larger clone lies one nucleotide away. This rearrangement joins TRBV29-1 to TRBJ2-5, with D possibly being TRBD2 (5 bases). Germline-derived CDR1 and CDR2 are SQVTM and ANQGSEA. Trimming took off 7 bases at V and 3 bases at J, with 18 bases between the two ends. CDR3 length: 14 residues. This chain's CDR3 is CSAELLAIEETQYF. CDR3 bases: TGCAGCGCTGAGTTGCTAGCAATTGAAGAGACCCAGTACTTC.

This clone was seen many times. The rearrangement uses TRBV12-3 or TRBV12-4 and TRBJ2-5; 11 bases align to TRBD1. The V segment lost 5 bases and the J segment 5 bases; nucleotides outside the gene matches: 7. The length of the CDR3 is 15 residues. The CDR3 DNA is TGTGCCAGCAGTGGGCTTGGACAGGGGGCCGAGACCCAGTACTTC. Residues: CASSGLGQGAETQYF.

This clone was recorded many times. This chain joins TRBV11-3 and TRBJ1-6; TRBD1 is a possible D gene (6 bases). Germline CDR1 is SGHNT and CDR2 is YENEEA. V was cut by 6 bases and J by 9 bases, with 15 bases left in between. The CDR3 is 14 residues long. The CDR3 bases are TGTGCCAGCAGTCCCGGCAGGGGAAGTTCACCCCTCCACTTT. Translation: CASSPGRGSSPLHF.

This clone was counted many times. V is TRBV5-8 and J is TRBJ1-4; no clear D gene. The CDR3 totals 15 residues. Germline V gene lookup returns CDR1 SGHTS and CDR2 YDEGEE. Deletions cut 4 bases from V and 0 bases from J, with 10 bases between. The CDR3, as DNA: TGTGCCAGCAGCACCGGACGGGCAACTAATGAAAAACTGTTTTTT. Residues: CASSTGRATNEKLFF.

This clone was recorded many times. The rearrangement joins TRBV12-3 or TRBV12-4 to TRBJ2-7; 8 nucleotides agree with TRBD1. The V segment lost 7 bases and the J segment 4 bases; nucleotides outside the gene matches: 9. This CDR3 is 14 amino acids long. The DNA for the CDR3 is TGTGCCAGCATCAAAGACAGGGGTGGATACGAGCAGTACTTC. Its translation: CASIKDRGGYEQYF.

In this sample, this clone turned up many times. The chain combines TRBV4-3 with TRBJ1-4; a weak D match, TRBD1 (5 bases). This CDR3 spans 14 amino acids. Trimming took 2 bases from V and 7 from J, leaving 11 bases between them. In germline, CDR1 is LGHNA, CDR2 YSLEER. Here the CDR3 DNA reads TGCGCCAGCAGCCAACGTCAAAGGGGTGAAAAACTGTTTTTT. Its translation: CASSQRQRGEKLFF.